This TCR beta chain was identified in a study of T cells in Graves' hyperthyroidism and ophthalmopathy. As for the study in general: Peripheral blood sampling occurred at initial diagnosis, before any treatment.

The CDR3 consists of 12 residues. The germline CDR1 and CDR2 sequences are MNHEY and SVGEGT. V dropped 10 bases and J dropped 9; count of bases not matched to a gene: 6. This clonotype occurred many times. The source material, RNA transcripts, was used to amplify TCR beta CDR3 regions. RT-PCR in the first round (using the HTBI primer set) targeted the TCR CDR3. From the multiplex PCR reads, TCRdb called clonotypes with MiXCR, one entry per CDR3 protein. The repertoire holds 500,000 or so distinct CDR3 sequences, with 15% to 20% as singletons. The rearrangement uses TRBV6-2 or TRBV6-3 and TRBJ2-1; 10 bases are a match to TRBD2. The material sequenced was blood. This receptor was obtained from a woman between 18 and 29 years old with Graves' ophthalmopathy. In nucleotides, the CDR3 is TGTGCCACTAAAAGCGGGAGGGGTGAGCAGTTCTTC. Translated: CATKSGRGEQFF.